Following are 12 T cell receptor beta chains from one sample sequenced in a study of sequential checkpoint blockade in melanoma (dated by TCRdb to between 2017 and 2020). The label giving this sample's treatment or condition can be read as: randomized to nivolumab then ipilimumab (arm A) or the reverse (arm B). Library prep was done by the immunoSEQ multiplex PCR assay. TCRdb provides this immuneACCESS table in a form limited to in-frame rearrangements. Some clones are lacking; in checked studies, under half of them reflect an unresolved V gene, and why the rest are absent is not known. The sample profile shows approximately 10,000 clones; around 85% of them were found once. The ten biggest clones cover 50% to 65% of the sample. The source material was CD8+ T cells sorted from blood (inferred from file names), sampled from a patient given nivolumab and ipilimumab in sequence. The receptors shown here come from a human donor with melanoma.

The CDR3 DNA follows: TGCGCCAGCAGCTTCCGCGGGGGGGGTAATGAGCAGTTCTTC. Residues: CASSFRGGGNEQFF. The V gene is TRBV5-1, the J gene TRBJ2-1, with TRBD2 matching over 9 bases. Trimming took 2 bases from V and 7 from J; bases not matched to a gene: 4. CDR1 is SGHRS, CDR2 YFSETQ, per germline. The length of the CDR3 is 14 residues. The variable domain in full, completed from reference TRBV5-1 and TRBJ2-1, reads KAGVTQTPRYLIKTRGQQVTLSCSPISGHRSVSWYQQTPGQGLQFLFEYFSETQRNKGNFPGRFSGRQFSNSRSEMNVSTLELGDSALYLCASSFRGGGNEQFFGPGTRLTVL.

The chain joins TRBV27 to TRBJ2-7, with 9 bases fitting TRBD2. The CDR3 loop spans 14 amino acids. CDR1 and CDR2 from the germline V gene are MNHEY and SMNVEV (reference sequence). J was trimmed by 4 bases and V by 8 bases; bases with no gene match: 9. CDR3 nucleotide sequence: TGTGCCAGCGGCATGAGTAGCGGGGGTTACGAGCAGTACTTC. Translation: CASGMSSGGYEQYF.

The chain recombines TRBV28 with TRBJ2-3; TRBD1 might be the D (5 bases). Trimming removed 3 bases from V and 0 bases from J, with 28 bases in between. CDR1 MDHEN and CDR2 SYDVKM come from the germline V gene. CDR3 length: 21 amino acids. The CDR3 DNA reads TGTGCCAGCAGTTTTCCCCCCCACAGGCTCCCCGGATCTTCTAGCACAGATACGCAGTATTTT. This codes for CASSFPPHRLPGSSSTDTQYF.

The V gene is TRBV27, the J gene TRBJ2-5, with D possibly matching TRBD1 (6 bases). The J call could be wrong; TRBJ2-7 is a better fit for the DNA end. The CDR3 is 16 amino acids. The germline gives CDR1 MNHEY, CDR2 SMNVEV (reference sequence). CDR3 sequence: CASSLSLGAHSYEQYF. The DNA of the CDR3 is TGTGCCAGCAGTTTATCTCTGGGGGCCCACTCCTACGAGCAGTACTTC.

This chain's CDR3 is CASSQHSSGSTDTQYF. Here the CDR3 DNA reads TGTGCCAGCAGCCAACACTCTAGCGGATCCACAGATACGCAGTATTTT. The chain carries TRBV4-2 and TRBJ2-3; the match to TRBD2 covers 7 bases. The J segment lost 2 bases and the V segment lost 2 bases, leaving 7 bases of the junction unmatched. Germline lookup yields CDR1 LGHNA and CDR2 YNFKEQ. CDR3 length equals 16 residues.

The genes are TRBV19 and TRBJ2-1, with D maybe TRBD1 (6 bases). CDR3 length: 12 residues. V was shortened by 3 bases and J by 10 bases, with 10 bases between the two germline ends. CDR1 is LNHDA, CDR2 SQIVND, per germline (reference sequence). CDR3 in amino acids: CASSIQGSEQFF. In nucleotides, the CDR3 is TGTGCCAGTAGTATCCAGGGGAGCGAGCAGTTCTTC.

This chain links TRBV7-3 with TRBJ2-3; 9 positions match TRBD2. The junction had 2 bases not matched to a gene; V was cut back by 4 bases and J by 0 bases. The CDR3 runs to 15 residues. CDR1 and CDR2 (germline): SGHTA, FQGTGA. In DNA form, the CDR3 reads TGTGCCAGCAGCTCGAGCGGGGGGAGCACAGATACGCAGTATTTT. Protein sequence: CASSSSGGSTDTQYF.

The V gene is TRBV7-9, the J gene TRBJ2-7; 7 bases are a match to TRBD1. Germline CDR1 and CDR2: SEHNR and FQNEAQ (reference sequence). J gave up 5 bases and V 3 bases, and 7 bases lay outside the gene matches. This CDR3 is built from 14 residues. The CDR3 sequence is CASSLTGSPHEQYF. CDR3 coding DNA: TGTGCCAGCAGCTTGACAGGGTCGCCTCACGAGCAGTACTTC.

The chain employs TRBV6-6 and TRBJ1-2, with D possibly matching TRBD1 (5 bases). Trimming removed 0 bases at V and 7 bases at J, with 15 bases between. There are 15 residues in the CDR3. Germline assignment: CDR1 MNHNY and CDR2 SVGAGI (reference sequence). The CDR3 region is CASSYSTGPSGGYTF. The CDR3 region has the DNA TGTGCCAGCAGTTACTCGACGGGGCCTAGCGGTGGCTACACCTTC.

The chain couples TRBV11-3 to TRBJ2-1; a possible D gene is TRBD1 (5 bases). From germline, CDR1 is SGHNT and CDR2 YENEEA. Trimming removed 1 base from V and 7 bases from J, with 14 bases in between. This CDR3 spans 15 amino acids. This CDR3 reads CASSLGQSWWNEQFF. In nucleotides, the CDR3 is TGTGCCAGCAGCTTAGGACAGAGCTGGTGGAATGAGCAGTTCTTC.

This clone was picked up a small number of times. The chain uses TRBV4-3 and TRBJ2-7; 9 nucleotides align to TRBD1. CDR3 length: 15 residues. Per the germline V gene, CDR1 is LGHNA and CDR2 is YSLEER. V was clipped by 4 bases and J by 6 bases; unmatched bases: 10. CDR3 DNA: TGCGCCAGCAGCCCTACCGGGACAGGGACTTTCGAGCAGTACTTC. Amino acids: CASSPTGTGTFEQYF.

This chain connects TRBV27 to TRBJ2-5, with TRBD2 matching 14 bases. The CDR3 covers 17 residues. J lost 3 bases, V lost 2 bases, and 5 bases had no gene match. Germline V gene data show CDR1 as MNHEY and CDR2 as SMNVEV (reference sequence). This CDR3 is CASSLGGLAGGEETQYF. For the CDR3, the DNA is TGTGCCAGCAGTTTAGGTGGACTAGCGGGGGGTGAAGAGACCCAGTACTTC.